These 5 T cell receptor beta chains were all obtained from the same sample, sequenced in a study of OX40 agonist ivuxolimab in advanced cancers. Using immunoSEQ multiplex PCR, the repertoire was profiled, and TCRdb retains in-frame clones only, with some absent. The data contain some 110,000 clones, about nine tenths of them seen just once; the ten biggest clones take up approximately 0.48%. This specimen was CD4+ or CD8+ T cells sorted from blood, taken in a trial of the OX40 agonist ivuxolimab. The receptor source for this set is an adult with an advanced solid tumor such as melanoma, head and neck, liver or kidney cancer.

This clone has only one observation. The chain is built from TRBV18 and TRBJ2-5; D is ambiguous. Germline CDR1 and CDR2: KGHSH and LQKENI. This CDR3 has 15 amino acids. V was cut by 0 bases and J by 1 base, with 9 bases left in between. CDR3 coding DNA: TGTGCCAGCTCACCACCGGGCCTATCCCAAGAGACCCAGTACTTC. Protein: CASSPPGLSQETQYF.

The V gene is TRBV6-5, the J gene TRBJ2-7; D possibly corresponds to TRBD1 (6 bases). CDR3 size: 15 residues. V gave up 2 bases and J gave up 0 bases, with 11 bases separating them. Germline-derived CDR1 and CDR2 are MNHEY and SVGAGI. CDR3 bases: TGTGCCAGCAGTTACACAGGGTTGACCTCCTACGAGCAGTACTTC. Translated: CASSYTGLTSYEQYF.

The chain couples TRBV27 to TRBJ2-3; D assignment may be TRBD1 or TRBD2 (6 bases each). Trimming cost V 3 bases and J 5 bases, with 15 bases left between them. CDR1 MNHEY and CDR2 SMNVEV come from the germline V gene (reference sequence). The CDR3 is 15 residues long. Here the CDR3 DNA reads TGTGCCAGCAGTTTCTATGGGGGGCAGATAGATACGCAGTATTTT. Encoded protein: CASSFYGGQIDTQYF.

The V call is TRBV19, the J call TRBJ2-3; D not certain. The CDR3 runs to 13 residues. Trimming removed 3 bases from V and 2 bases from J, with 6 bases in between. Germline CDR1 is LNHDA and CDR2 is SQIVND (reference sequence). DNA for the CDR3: TGTGCCAGTAGTATCGCTCACACAGATACGCAGTATTTT. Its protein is CASSIAHTDTQYF.

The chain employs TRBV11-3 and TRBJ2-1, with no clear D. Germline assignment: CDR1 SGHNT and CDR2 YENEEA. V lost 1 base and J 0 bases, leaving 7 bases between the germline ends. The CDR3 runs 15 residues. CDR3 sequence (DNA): TGTGCCAGCAGCTTAGGAGGTCGCTCCTACAATGAGCAGTTCTTC. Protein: CASSLGGRSYNEQFF.